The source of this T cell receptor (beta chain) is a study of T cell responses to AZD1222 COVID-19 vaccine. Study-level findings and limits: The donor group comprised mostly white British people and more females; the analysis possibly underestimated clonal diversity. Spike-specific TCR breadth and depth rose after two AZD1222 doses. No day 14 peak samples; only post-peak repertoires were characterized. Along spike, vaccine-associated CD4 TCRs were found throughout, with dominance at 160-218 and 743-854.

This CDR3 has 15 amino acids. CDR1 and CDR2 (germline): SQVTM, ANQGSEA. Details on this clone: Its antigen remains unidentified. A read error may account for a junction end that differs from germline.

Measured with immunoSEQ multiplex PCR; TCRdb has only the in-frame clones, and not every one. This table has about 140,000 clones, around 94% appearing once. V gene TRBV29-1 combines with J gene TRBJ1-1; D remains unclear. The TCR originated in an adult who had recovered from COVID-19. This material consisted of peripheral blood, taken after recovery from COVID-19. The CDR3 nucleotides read TGCAGCGTTGATCCCCGGGCGGGCAGGAACTCTGAAGCTTTCTTT. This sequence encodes CSVDPRAGRNSEAFF.